This T cell receptor (beta chain) was identified in a study of cytomegalovirus exposure and HLA in healthy donors. Study details: Earlier results showed roughly 120 million unique TCR beta sequences derived from some 180 million T cells.

Primers for the PCR totalled 60 Vbeta and 13 Jbeta. Sequencing was performed with immunoSEQ multiplex PCR; in TCRdb, only in-frame clones are kept and a portion is missing. The sample has about 170,000 clones, approximately 83% seen once; the top ten hold approximately 1.2%. CDR3 length: 19 amino acids. The V and J ends lost 3 bases and 1 base respectively, with 19 bases between them. Germline V gene data show CDR1 as LNHDA and CDR2 as SQIVND (reference sequence). This sequence was found in a boy between 2 and 10 years old in good health and CMV-seronegative. The sequencing sample was made of PBMCs. V gene TRBV19 combines with J gene TRBJ2-6, with D tentatively TRBD1 (5 bases). As DNA, the CDR3 is TGTGCCAGTAGTATTCGTCCTACAATGCAGGGTTCTGGGGCCAACGTCCTGACTTTC. Residues: CASSIRPTMQGSGANVLTF. Filled out from reference TRBV19 and TRBJ2-6, the complete variable domain reads DGGITQSPKYLFRKEGQNVTLSCEQNLNHDAMYWYRQDPGQGLRLIYYSQIVNDFQKGDIAEGYSVSREKKESFPLTVTSAQKNPTAFYLCASSIRPTMQGSGANVLTFGAGSRLTVL.